Included here is one T cell receptor (beta chain) sequence, with context. Its antigen is not identified. This record comes from a study of CD8+ T cells in alopecia areata. About the study: Twice daily, treated patients received 5 to 10 mg of oral tofacitinib.

The CDR3 contains 11 residues. Germline CDR1 MNHEY, CDR2 SMNVEV (reference sequence). V was clipped by 3 bases and J by 11 bases, with 11 bases between them. Reverse transcribed after extraction, RNA yielded cDNA as the sequencing template. Method: immunoSEQ multiplex PCR; TCRdb's copy keeps in-frame clones and lacks some. The data hold hundreds of thousands of clones, with 67% observed a single time. Broader study findings: Affected lesional scalp, above all in alopecia totalis/universalis, was more clonal than normal scalp.

The receptor was isolated from a human donor with alopecia areata. Specimen: CD4+ T cells sorted from blood, collected at week 0. V gene TRBV27 combines with J gene TRBJ2-7; D remains ambiguous. CDR3 coding DNA: TGTGCCAGCAGTTTTGGGCAAAAGGAGTACTTC. As protein: CASSFGQKEYF.